This T cell receptor (beta chain) came from a study of tumor-infiltrating lymphocytes in primary liver carcinoma. Turning to the study itself: About 3.65 to 7.5 million productive TCRbeta reads were obtained from the samples, with similar numbers across tissue types.

RNA and DNA were co-extracted from 20-30 mg of unsorted bulk tissue. More than 75% viable tumor cells made up every tumor sample. With a constant-region primer, TCR beta cDNA was made from about 0.55 ug of total RNA. Construction of TCR beta libraries relied on three successive nested multiplex PCR rounds employing slightly modified ARM-PCR. TCRdb ran MiXCR on the multiplex PCR reads and lists one entry per CDR3 protein. The sample consists of 90,000 to 150,000 distinct CDR3 sequences, 55% to 65% of them appearing once. Findings and limits, study-wide: Just around 7.5-25% of top clones spanned all five tumor regions.

Concerning this clonotype: Its target is unknown. This may be a read error, as it is one base from a much larger clone. Lacking the conserved final phenylalanine or tryptophan, this CDR3 likely reflects a read error.

This receptor was taken from an older woman with primary liver carcinoma and hepatitis B virus infection. Sequenced: liver tumor tissue from sampling region 1. The subset here: tumor region T1, superior pole.

The CDR3 region has the DNA TGTGCCAGCGAGGGTAACACTGAAGCTTTCTGT. This codes for CASEGNTEAFC. This rearrangement joins TRBV6-1 to TRBJ1-1; D is undetermined. The V gene lost 8 bases and the J gene lost 2 bases, with 6 bases spanning the gap. CDR1 and CDR2 from the germline V gene are MNHNS and SASEGT. The CDR3 totals 11 residues.